This TCR beta chain originates from a study of blood T cell repertoires in COVID-19. Background on the study: COVID-19 samples from acute and convalescent phases originated in the United States, Italy and Spain.

Looked up from germline, CDR1 is MDHEN and CDR2 is SYDVKM. The CDR3 length is 17 residues. V shed 4 bases, J shed 4 bases, and the junction held 8 bases outside the gene matches. Clones were read by immunoSEQ multiplex PCR, and TCRdb kept only the in-frame ones, dropping some. The sample yields 65,000 to 85,000 clones, 85% to 90% seen once. The receptor's source is a man aged 50-59 years with acute or convalescent COVID-19. The sequenced sample was peripheral blood. The chain combines TRBV28 with TRBJ2-2; 11 bases match TRBD1. The CDR3 DNA sequence: TGTGCCAGCAGTTCTTCCGGGACAGGGGGTTTCACCGGGGAGCTGTTTTTT. It yields the protein CASSSSGTGGFTGELFF. The full variable domain, with the rest looked up from reference TRBV28 and TRBJ2-2, is DVKVTQSSRYLVKRTGEKVFLECVQDMDHENMFWYRQDPGLGLRLIYFSYDVKMKEKGDIPEGYSVSREKKERFSLILESASTNQTSMYLCASSSSGTGGFTGELFFGEGSRLTVL.